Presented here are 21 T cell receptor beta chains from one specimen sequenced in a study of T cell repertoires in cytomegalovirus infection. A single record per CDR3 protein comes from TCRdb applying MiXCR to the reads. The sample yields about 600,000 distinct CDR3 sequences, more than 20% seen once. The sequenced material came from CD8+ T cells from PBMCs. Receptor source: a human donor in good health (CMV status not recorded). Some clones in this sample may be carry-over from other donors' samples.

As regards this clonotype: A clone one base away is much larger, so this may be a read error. The CDR3 spells CASGLTPTYEQYF. The CDR3, as DNA: TGCGCCAGCGGCCTGACACCCACCTACGAGCAGTACTTC. This chain links TRBV5-1 with TRBJ2-7; D is unresolved. Germline V lookup: CDR1 SGHRS, CDR2 YFSETQ. The CDR3 is 13 residues long. Trimming cost V 7 bases and J 2 bases, with 13 bases left between them.

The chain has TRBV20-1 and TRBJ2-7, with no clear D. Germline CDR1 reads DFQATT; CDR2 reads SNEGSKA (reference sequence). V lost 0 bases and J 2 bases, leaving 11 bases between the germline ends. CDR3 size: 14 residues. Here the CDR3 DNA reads TGCAGTGCTAGAGATAGAGACCGACCCTACGAGCAGTACGTC. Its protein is CSARDRDRPYEQYV.

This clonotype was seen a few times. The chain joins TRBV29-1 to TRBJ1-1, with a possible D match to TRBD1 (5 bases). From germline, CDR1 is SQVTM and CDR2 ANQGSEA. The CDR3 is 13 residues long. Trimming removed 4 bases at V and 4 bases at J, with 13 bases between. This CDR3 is CSVGGTRATEAFF. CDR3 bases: TGCAGCGTTGGGGGGACCCGAGCCACTGAAGCTTTCTTT.

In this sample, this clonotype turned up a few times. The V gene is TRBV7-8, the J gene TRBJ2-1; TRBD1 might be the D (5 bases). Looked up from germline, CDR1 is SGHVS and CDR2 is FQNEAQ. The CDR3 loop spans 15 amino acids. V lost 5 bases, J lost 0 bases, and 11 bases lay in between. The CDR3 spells CASSPKTVSYNEQFF. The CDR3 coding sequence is TGTGCCAGCAGCCCCAAGACAGTCTCCTACAATGAGCAGTTCTTC.

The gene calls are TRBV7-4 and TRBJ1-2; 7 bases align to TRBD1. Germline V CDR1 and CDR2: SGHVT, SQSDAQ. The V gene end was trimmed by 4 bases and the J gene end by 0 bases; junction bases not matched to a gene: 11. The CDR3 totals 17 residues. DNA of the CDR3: TGTGCCAGCAGCTCGACCCGCCGGGACAGAGCTAACTATGGCTACACCTTC. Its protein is CASSSTRRDRANYGYTF.

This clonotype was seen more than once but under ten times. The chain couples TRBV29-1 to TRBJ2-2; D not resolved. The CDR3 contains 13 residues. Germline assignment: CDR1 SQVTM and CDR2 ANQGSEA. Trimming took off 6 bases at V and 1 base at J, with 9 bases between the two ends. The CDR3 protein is CSVDPLNTGELFF. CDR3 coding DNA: TGCAGCGTGGACCCGCTGAACACCGGGGAGCTGTTTTTT.

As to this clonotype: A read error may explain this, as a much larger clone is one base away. The CDR3 here is CASSTEGGLYYGYTF. The CDR3 coding sequence is TGTGCCAGCAGCACCGAGGGGGGGCTTTACTATGGCTACACCTTC. The chain combines TRBV7-2 with TRBJ1-2, with D possibly matching TRBD1 (6 bases). V was pared by 5 bases and J by 3 bases, with 16 bases between. Germline CDR1 and CDR2: SGHTA and FQGNSA. The CDR3 runs 15 residues.

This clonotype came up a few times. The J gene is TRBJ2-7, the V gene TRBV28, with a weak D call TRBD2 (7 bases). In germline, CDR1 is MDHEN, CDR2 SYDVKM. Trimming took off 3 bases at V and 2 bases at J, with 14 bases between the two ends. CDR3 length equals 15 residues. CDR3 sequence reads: CASSLGGGYPYEQYV. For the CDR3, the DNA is TGTGCCAGCAGTTTGGGAGGGGGGTATCCCTACGAGCAGTACGTC.

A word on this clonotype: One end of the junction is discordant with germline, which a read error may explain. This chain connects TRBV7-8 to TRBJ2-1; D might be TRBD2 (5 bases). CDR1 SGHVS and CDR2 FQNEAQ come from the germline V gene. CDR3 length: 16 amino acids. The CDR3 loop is CTSSFQSGSGYNEQFF. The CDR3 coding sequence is TGTACCAGCAGCTTCCAGAGCGGTTCGGGCTACAATGAGCAGTTCTTC.

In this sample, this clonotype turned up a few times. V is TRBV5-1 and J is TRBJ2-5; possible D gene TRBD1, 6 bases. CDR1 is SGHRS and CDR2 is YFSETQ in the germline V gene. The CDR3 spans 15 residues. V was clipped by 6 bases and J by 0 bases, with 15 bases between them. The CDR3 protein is CASKGGRAYQETQYF. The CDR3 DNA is TGCGCCAGCAAAGGGGGAAGGGCATACCAAGAGACCCAGTACTTC.

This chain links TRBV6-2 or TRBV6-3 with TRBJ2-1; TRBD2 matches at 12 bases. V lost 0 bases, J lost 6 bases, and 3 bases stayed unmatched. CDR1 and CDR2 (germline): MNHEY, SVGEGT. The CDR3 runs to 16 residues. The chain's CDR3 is CASSYSQLAGGNEQFF. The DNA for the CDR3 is TGTGCCAGCAGTTACTCGCAACTAGCGGGGGGCAATGAGCAGTTCTTC.

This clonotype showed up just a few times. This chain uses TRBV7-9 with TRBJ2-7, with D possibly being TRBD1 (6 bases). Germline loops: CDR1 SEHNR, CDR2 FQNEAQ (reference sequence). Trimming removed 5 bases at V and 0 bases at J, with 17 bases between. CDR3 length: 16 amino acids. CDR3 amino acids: CASSGDRDKFSYEQYF. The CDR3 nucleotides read TGTGCCAGCAGCGGAGACCGGGACAAGTTCTCCTACGAGCAGTACTTC.

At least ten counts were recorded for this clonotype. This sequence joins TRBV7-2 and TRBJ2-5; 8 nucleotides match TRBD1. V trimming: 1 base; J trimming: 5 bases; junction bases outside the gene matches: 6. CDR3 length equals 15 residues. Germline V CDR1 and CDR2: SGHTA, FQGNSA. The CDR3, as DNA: TGTGCCAGCAGCTTAGACAGGGGGTTAGGGGAGACCCAGTACTTC. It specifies CASSLDRGLGETQYF. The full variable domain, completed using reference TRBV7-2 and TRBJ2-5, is GAGVSQSPSNKVTEKGKDVELRCDPISGHTALYWYRQSLGQGLEFLIYFQGNSAPDKSGLPSDRFSAERTGGSVSTLTIQRTQQEDSAVYLCASSLDRGLGETQYFGPGTRLLVL.

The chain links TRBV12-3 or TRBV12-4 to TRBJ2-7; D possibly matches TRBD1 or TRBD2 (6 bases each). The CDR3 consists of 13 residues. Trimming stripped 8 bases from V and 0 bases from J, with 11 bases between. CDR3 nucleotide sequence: TGTGCCAGCTCGGGGGACACCTCCTACGAGCAGTACTTC. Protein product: CASSGDTSYEQYF.

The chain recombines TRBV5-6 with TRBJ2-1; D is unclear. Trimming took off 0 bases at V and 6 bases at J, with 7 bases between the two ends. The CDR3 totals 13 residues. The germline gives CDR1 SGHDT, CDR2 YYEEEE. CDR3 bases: TGTGCCAGCAGCTTGGGTTTTCCCAATGAGCAGTTCTTC. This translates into CASSLGFPNEQFF.

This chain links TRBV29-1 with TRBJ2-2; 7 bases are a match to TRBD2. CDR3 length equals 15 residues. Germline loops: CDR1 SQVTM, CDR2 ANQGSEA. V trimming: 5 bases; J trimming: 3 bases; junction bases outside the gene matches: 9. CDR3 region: CSVSGLVGDTGELFF. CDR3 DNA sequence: TGCAGCGTTTCCGGACTAGTGGGGGACACCGGGGAGCTGTTTTTT.

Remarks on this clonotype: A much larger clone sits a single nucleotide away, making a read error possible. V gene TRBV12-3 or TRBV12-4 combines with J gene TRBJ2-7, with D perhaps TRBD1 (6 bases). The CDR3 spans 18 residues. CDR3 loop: CASSLASARIQGSHEQCF. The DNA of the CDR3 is TGTGCCAGCAGTTTAGCGAGCGCCCGAATACAGGGATCCCACGAGCAGTGCTTC.

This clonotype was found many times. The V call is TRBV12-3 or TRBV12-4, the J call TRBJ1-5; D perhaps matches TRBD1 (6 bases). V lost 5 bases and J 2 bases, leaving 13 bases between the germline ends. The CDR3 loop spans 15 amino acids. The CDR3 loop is CASSPTGFGNQPQHF. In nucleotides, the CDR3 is TGTGCCAGCAGTCCAACAGGGTTTGGCAATCAGCCCCAGCATTTT.

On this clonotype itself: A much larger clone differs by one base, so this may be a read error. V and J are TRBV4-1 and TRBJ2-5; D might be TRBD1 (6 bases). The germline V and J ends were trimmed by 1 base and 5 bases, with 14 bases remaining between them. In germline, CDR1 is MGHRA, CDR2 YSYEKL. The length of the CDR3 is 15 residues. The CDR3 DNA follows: TGCGCCAGCAGCCAAGGTACAGGGTCGCCGGAGACCCAGTACTTC. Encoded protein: CASSQGTGSPETQYF.

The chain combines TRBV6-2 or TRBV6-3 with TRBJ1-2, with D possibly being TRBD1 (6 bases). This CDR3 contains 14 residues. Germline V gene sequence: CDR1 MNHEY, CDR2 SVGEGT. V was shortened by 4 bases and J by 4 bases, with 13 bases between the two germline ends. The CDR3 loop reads CASSSSQGIYGYTF. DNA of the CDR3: TGTGCCAGCAGTTCCTCACAGGGCATCTATGGCTACACCTTC.

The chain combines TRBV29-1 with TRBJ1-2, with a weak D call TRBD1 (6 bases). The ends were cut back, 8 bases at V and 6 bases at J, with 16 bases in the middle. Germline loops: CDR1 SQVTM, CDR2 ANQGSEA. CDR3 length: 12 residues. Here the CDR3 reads CSIWGGVDGYTF. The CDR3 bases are TGCAGCATCTGGGGGGGCGTTGATGGCTACACCTTC.